This T cell receptor beta chain was recovered during a study of OX40 agonist ivuxolimab in advanced cancers. The ends were cut back, 6 bases at V and 4 bases at J, with 19 bases in the middle. Germline lookup yields CDR1 SGHAT and CDR2 FQNNGV. The CDR3 sequence is 15 residues long. Method: immunoSEQ multiplex PCR; TCRdb's copy keeps in-frame clones and lacks some. The sample includes nearly 60,000 clones, approximately 75% seen only once; the top ten take 0.75% to 0.8%. This chain uses TRBV11-2 with TRBJ2-7, with a possible D match to TRBD1 (5 bases). Sequenced material: CD4+ or CD8+ T cells sorted from blood, taken in a trial of the OX40 agonist ivuxolimab. This receptor was identified in an adult with an advanced solid tumor such as melanoma, head and neck, liver or kidney cancer. CDR3 amino acids: CASSPLKTARYEQYF. CDR3 coding DNA: TGTGCCAGCAGTCCCCTAAAGACAGCCCGGTACGAGCAGTACTTC.